A selection of T cell receptor beta chains follows, all from one sample in a study of cytomegalovirus exposure and HLA in healthy donors. Generated by immunoSEQ multiplex PCR, the TCRdb table keeps only in-frame clones and is missing some. The data show nearly 200,000 clones, roughly 82% seen once. Input material: PBMCs. These receptors all stem from a woman in her 30s in good health and CMV-seropositive. CDR3s include the opening cysteine and the closing phenylalanine or tryptophan. The D gene is left open where the match is weak. The size field is filled for only some rows; it gives once, few, many or a size class.

clone_size: .
v_call: TRBV5-1
j_call: TRBJ2-7
d_call: TRBD1
cdr3_nt: TGCGCCAGCAGCTACGACAGGGAAGGCGAGCAGTACTTC
cdr3_aa: CASSYDREGEQYF

clone_size: .
v_call: TRBV29-1
j_call: TRBJ2-1
d_call: TRBD1
cdr3_nt: TGCAGCGCCTTAGACAGGGGGAGGAATGAGCAGTTCTTC
cdr3_aa: CSALDRGRNEQFF

clone_size: .
v_call: TRBV6-1
j_call: TRBJ2-5
d_call: .
cdr3_nt: TGTGCCAGCAGTGATTCCGGGTTAAATTTAGAGACCCAGTACTTC
cdr3_aa: CASSDSGLNLETQYF

clone_size: .
v_call: TRBV19
j_call: TRBJ2-7
d_call: .
cdr3_nt: TGTGCCAGTAGTATAGGCGGAGGGGTCGACGAGCAGTACTTC
cdr3_aa: CASSIGGGVDEQYF

clone_size: .
v_call: TRBV27
j_call: TRBJ2-3
d_call: TRBD2
cdr3_nt: TGTGCCAGCAGTTATGCAGCGGGAGGGCCGCGGGGCACAGATACGCAGTATTTT
cdr3_aa: CASSYAAGGPRGTDTQYF

clone_size: .
v_call: TRBV7-2
j_call: TRBJ1-1
d_call: .
cdr3_nt: TGTGCCAGCAGCGAACAGGGAAACACTGAAGCTTTCTTT
cdr3_aa: CASSEQGNTEAFF

clone_size: .
v_call: TRBV6-4
j_call: TRBJ2-7
d_call: .
cdr3_nt: TGTGCCATTGAACGGGGTAGGATCTCCTACGAGCAGTACTTC
cdr3_aa: CAIERGRISYEQYF

clone_size: .
v_call: TRBV18
j_call: TRBJ2-3
d_call: TRBD1
cdr3_nt: TGTGCCAGCTCACCTGGCCGGACAGGGGTGAGCACAGATACGCAGTATTTT
cdr3_aa: CASSPGRTGVSTDTQYF

clone_size: .
v_call: TRBV5-4
j_call: TRBJ2-2
d_call: .
cdr3_nt: TGTGCCAGCAGCAACCAGGGCGGGGCCGGGGAGCTGTTTTTT
cdr3_aa: CASSNQGGAGELFF

clone_size: .
v_call: TRBV29-1
j_call: TRBJ1-2
d_call: .
cdr3_nt: TGCAGCGTGGGCCCGGGGTCTCAGTTTTATGGCTACACCTTC
cdr3_aa: CSVGPGSQFYGYTF

clone_size: .
v_call: TRBV2
j_call: TRBJ2-2
d_call: TRBD1
cdr3_nt: TGTGCCAGCAGGGGACAGGGGGAGCTGTTTTTT
cdr3_aa: CASRGQGELFF

clone_size: .
v_call: TRBV15
j_call: TRBJ2-2
d_call: .
cdr3_nt: TGTGCCACCAGCAGAGGGTACGAGGGAACCGGGGAGCTGTTTTTT
cdr3_aa: CATSRGYEGTGELFF

clone_size: .
v_call: TRBV28
j_call: TRBJ1-2
d_call: TRBD1
cdr3_nt: TGTGCCAGCAAACCCCCCCGGGACAGACGAGATTCCTACTATGGCTACACCTTC
cdr3_aa: CASKPPRDRRDSYYGYTF

clone_size: .
v_call: TRBV19
j_call: TRBJ2-1
d_call: .
cdr3_nt: TGTGCCAGTAGTATACGTCCCTACAATGAGCAGTTCTTC
cdr3_aa: CASSIRPYNEQFF

clone_size: .
v_call: TRBV7-9
j_call: TRBJ2-1
d_call: .
cdr3_nt: TGTGCCAGCAGCTTATTAGACAATGAGCAGTTCTTC
cdr3_aa: CASSLLDNEQFF

clone_size: once
v_call: TRBV14
j_call: TRBJ2-1
d_call: .
cdr3_nt: TGTGCCAGCAGCCAACGGAGCTCCTACAATGAGCAGTTCTTC
cdr3_aa: CASSQRSSYNEQFF

clone_size: .
v_call: TRBV6-6
j_call: TRBJ2-7
d_call: TRBD1
cdr3_nt: TGTGCCAGCAGTTACCCAACCGGGACAGGGTATCACGAGCAGTACTTC
cdr3_aa: CASSYPTGTGYHEQYF

clone_size: .
v_call: TRBV5-1
j_call: TRBJ2-3
d_call: .
cdr3_nt: TGCGCCAGCAGCCAGTGGGCGCGAGTGAGCACAGATACGCAGTATTTT
cdr3_aa: CASSQWARVSTDTQYF

clone_size: .
v_call: TRBV6-6
j_call: TRBJ2-5
d_call: TRBD2
cdr3_nt: TGTGCCAGCAGATCGACTAGCGGGAGCTACCAAGAGACCCAGTACTTC
cdr3_aa: CASRSTSGSYQETQYF

clone_size: .
v_call: TRBV6-5
j_call: TRBJ1-1
d_call: TRBD1
cdr3_nt: TGTGCCAGCAGTCGGGACAGCGAAGCTTTCTTT
cdr3_aa: CASSRDSEAFF

clone_size: .
v_call: TRBV4-2
j_call: TRBJ2-3
d_call: .
cdr3_nt: TGTGCCAGCAGCCATGCCAGGGGAGATACGCAGTATTTT
cdr3_aa: CASSHARGDTQYF

clone_size: .
v_call: TRBV28
j_call: TRBJ1-2
d_call: TRBD1
cdr3_nt: TGTGCCAGCGGATTTCCGGGACAGGGGGTACTTGGCTACACCTTC
cdr3_aa: CASGFPGQGVLGYTF

clone_size: .
v_call: TRBV7-7
j_call: TRBJ2-1
d_call: .
cdr3_nt: TGTGCTAGCAGCCCCGGACAGTACAATGAGCAGTTCTTC
cdr3_aa: CASSPGQYNEQFF

clone_size: .
v_call: TRBV2
j_call: TRBJ2-1
d_call: TRBD2
cdr3_nt: TGTGCCAGCAGGGGTAGGACTAGTGGTTCTGAGTTCTTC
cdr3_aa: CASRGRTSGSEFF

clone_size: .
v_call: TRBV6-5
j_call: TRBJ2-1
d_call: .
cdr3_nt: TGTGCCAGCAGCCCAGGGGCTATCAACAATGAGCAGTTCTTC
cdr3_aa: CASSPGAINNEQFF

clone_size: .
v_call: TRBV5-1
j_call: TRBJ2-2
d_call: .
cdr3_nt: TGCGCCAGCAGCTTGGGAGGAGGGATCACCGGGGAGCTGTTTTTT
cdr3_aa: CASSLGGGITGELFF

clone_size: .
v_call: TRBV6-5
j_call: TRBJ2-1
d_call: .
cdr3_nt: TGTGCCAGCAGTTACGCGAGGAGCTCCTACAATGAGCAGTTCTTC
cdr3_aa: CASSYARSSYNEQFF

clone_size: .
v_call: TRBV6-1
j_call: TRBJ1-2
d_call: TRBD1
cdr3_nt: TGTGCCAGCAGTGATCCTAGACAGGGAGAAAACTATGGCTACACCTTC
cdr3_aa: CASSDPRQGENYGYTF